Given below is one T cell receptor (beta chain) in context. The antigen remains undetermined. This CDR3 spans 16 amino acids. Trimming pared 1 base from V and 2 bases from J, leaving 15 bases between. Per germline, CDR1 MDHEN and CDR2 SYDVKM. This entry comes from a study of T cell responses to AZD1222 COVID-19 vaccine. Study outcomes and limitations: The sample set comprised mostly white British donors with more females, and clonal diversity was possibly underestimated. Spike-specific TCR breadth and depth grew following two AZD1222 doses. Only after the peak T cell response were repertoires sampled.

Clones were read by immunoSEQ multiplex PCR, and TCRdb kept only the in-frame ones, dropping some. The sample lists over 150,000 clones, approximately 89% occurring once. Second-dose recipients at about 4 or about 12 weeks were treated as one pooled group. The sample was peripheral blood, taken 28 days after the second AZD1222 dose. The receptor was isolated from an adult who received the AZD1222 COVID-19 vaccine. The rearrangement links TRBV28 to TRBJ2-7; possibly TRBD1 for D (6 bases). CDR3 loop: CASSLSRWGQPYEQYF. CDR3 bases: TGTGCCAGCAGTTTATCCCGCTGGGGGCAACCCTACGAGCAGTACTTC.